These 27 T cell receptor beta chains were sequenced from one sample in a study of shared clonotypes between healthy human individuals. TCRdb's table, derived via immunoSEQ multiplex PCR, lists solely in-frame clones and lacks some. This sample has millions of clones, with more than 85% found just once. The sample taken for sequencing was naive CD4+ T cells from PBMCs. The sample's subset: CD45RA+ positively selected. All receptors derive from a man aged 18 to 30 in good health. Some clones in this sample may be carry-over from other donors' samples.

V usage is TRBV28 and J usage is TRBJ2-3; D gene unclear. This CDR3 is built from 14 residues. Trimming pared 4 bases from V and 6 bases from J, leaving 14 bases between. In germline, CDR1 is MDHEN, CDR2 SYDVKM. CDR3 DNA: TGTGCCAGCAGTTCGAACCCGGGTCTGGATACGCAGTATTTT. This encodes CASSSNPGLDTQYF.

The rearrangement uses TRBV14 and TRBJ2-7; 13 bases line up with TRBD2. The V gene's germline CDR1 is SGHDN and CDR2 FVKESK. The CDR3 is made up of 18 amino acids. V trimming: 1 base; J trimming: 3 bases; junction bases outside the gene matches: 9. This CDR3 reads CASSQVRTSGRRGYEQYF. In DNA form, the CDR3 reads TGTGCCAGCAGCCAAGTGAGGACTAGCGGGAGACGAGGCTACGAGCAGTACTTC.

This clone was counted between two and nine times. At the DNA level, this CDR3 is encoded by other sequences in the same sample as well. The V call is TRBV20-1, the J call TRBJ1-2; weak D call: TRBD1 (5 bases). CDR1 is DFQATT, CDR2 SNEGSKA, per germline (reference sequence). This CDR3 contains 11 residues. Trimming took off 2 bases at V and 7 bases at J, with 8 bases between the two ends. The CDR3 protein is CSARQGFGYTF. DNA for the CDR3: TGCAGTGCTAGACAGGGCTTTGGCTACACCTTC.

The sample holds a few counts of this clone. This chain uses TRBV30 with TRBJ1-1; D ambiguous. Looked up from germline, CDR1 is GTSNPN and CDR2 is SVGIG (reference sequence). V was clipped by 0 bases and J by 10 bases, with 12 bases between them. This CDR3 comprises 12 residues. The CDR3 coding sequence is TGTGCCTGGAGTGTAACATCGGGAAGAGCTTTCTTT. This codes for CAWSVTSGRAFF.

In this sample, this clone turned up once. The gene calls are TRBV7-2 and TRBJ1-1; D remains unclear. The V gene's germline CDR1 is SGHTA and CDR2 FQGNSA. The CDR3 runs 14 residues. Trimming stripped 3 bases from V and 4 bases from J, with 12 bases between. Here the CDR3 DNA reads TGTGCCAGCAGCTTTTTGATTTCAGCCACTGAAGCTTTCTTT. Amino acids: CASSFLISATEAFF.

The gene calls are TRBV10-3 and TRBJ2-7; 7 bases match TRBD2. J lost 6 bases, V lost 6 bases, and 11 bases had no gene match. Germline V lookup: CDR1 ENHRY, CDR2 SYGVKD. This CDR3 has 14 residues. The CDR3 here is CAIRDAPGRGEQYF. CDR3 bases: TGTGCCATCAGGGACGCACCGGGGAGGGGCGAGCAGTACTTC.

The rearrangement uses TRBV27 and TRBJ2-7; D tentatively fits TRBD1 or TRBD2 (5 bases each). The CDR3 runs 12 residues. The ends were cut back, 4 bases at V and 7 bases at J, with 11 bases in the middle. Looked up from germline, CDR1 is MNHEY and CDR2 is SMNVEV (reference sequence). The CDR3 is CASSSTWGEQYF. CDR3 sequence (DNA): TGTGCCAGCAGTTCCACGTGGGGGGAGCAGTACTTC.

V and J are TRBV25-1 and TRBJ2-5; D possibly corresponds to TRBD1 (5 bases). The CDR3 extends over 15 amino acids. Per germline, CDR1 MGHDK and CDR2 SYGVNS. V gave up 4 bases and J gave up 2 bases, with 14 bases separating them. The CDR3 protein is CASSGWSQGQETQYF. CDR3 bases: TGTGCCAGCAGTGGCTGGTCCCAGGGTCAAGAGACCCAGTACTTC.

The chain recombines TRBV10-1 with TRBJ1-1; 8 nucleotides match TRBD1. V trimming: 3 bases; J trimming: 1 base; junction bases outside the gene matches: 7. Germline V CDR1 and CDR2: WNHNN, SYGVQD (reference sequence). This CDR3 comprises 16 residues. CDR3 protein: CASSDSGTGGNTEAFF. CDR3 sequence (DNA): TGCGCCAGCAGTGACTCCGGGACAGGCGGGAACACTGAAGCTTTCTTT.

This rearrangement joins TRBV9 to TRBJ2-3; D may be TRBD1 (7 bases). Germline V CDR1 and CDR2: SGDLS, YYNGEE. The CDR3 is 14 amino acids. The V end was cut by 6 bases, the J end by 0 bases, with 11 bases between. The chain's CDR3 is CASTRGVSTDTQYF. CDR3 bases: TGTGCCAGCACCAGGGGGGTTAGCACAGATACGCAGTATTTT.

This chain uses TRBV7-2 with TRBJ2-2; D unresolved. This CDR3 comprises 14 residues. The germline gives CDR1 SGHTA, CDR2 FQGNSA. Trimming removed 5 bases at V and 3 bases at J, with 10 bases between. CDR3 region: CASSVTVHTGELFF. For the CDR3, the DNA is TGTGCCAGCAGCGTGACGGTTCACACCGGGGAGCTGTTTTTT.

The chain carries TRBV5-1 and TRBJ1-1, with D perhaps matching TRBD1 (6 bases). CDR3 length: 15 residues. Germline lookup yields CDR1 SGHRS and CDR2 YFSETQ. V lost 4 bases and J lost 3, with 16 bases in between. The DNA of the CDR3 is TGCGCCAGCAGCATCTACCCGGGGGCCGACACTGAAGCTTTCTTT. Encoded protein: CASSIYPGADTEAFF.

The V and J genes are TRBV10-1 and TRBJ2-1, with 14 bases that match TRBD2. The J segment lost 3 bases and the V segment lost 4 bases, leaving 2 bases of the junction unmatched. The CDR3 is 16 amino acids. Germline V lookup: CDR1 WNHNN, CDR2 SYGVQD (reference sequence). The CDR3 region is CASSGTSGGNYNEQFF. In DNA, the CDR3 is TGCGCCAGCAGTGGGACTAGCGGGGGGAACTACAATGAGCAGTTCTTC.

Note on this clone: Other DNA sequences in the same sample also yield this CDR3. This chain uses TRBV7-3 with TRBJ2-1, with D perhaps TRBD2 (5 bases). Germline assignment: CDR1 SGHTA and CDR2 FQGTGA. The germline V and J ends were trimmed by 2 bases and 2 bases, with 7 bases remaining between them. The CDR3 totals 14 residues. The CDR3 DNA reads as TGTGCCAGCAGCTTAGCCGGGACCTACAATGAGCAGTTCTTC. Its translation is CASSLAGTYNEQFF. The full variable domain, its missing parts supplied by reference TRBV7-3 and TRBJ2-1, is GAGVSQTPSNKVTEKGKYVELRCDPISGHTALYWYRQSLGQGPEFLIYFQGTGAADDSGLPNDRFFAVRPEGSVSTLKIQRTERGDSAVYLCASSLAGTYNEQFFGPGTRLTVL.

The rearrangement joins TRBV27 to TRBJ2-2; a weak D match, TRBD2 (5 bases). V lost 6 bases, J lost 7 bases, and 9 bases lay in between. The CDR3 spans 12 residues. Germline V gives CDR1 MNHEY, CDR2 SMNVEV (reference sequence). The CDR3 nucleotides are TGTGCCAGCAGGAGGGAGATCGGGGAGCTGTTTTTT. Protein: CASRREIGELFF.

The chain combines TRBV7-2 with TRBJ1-1; TRBD1 matches at 7 bases. This CDR3 comprises 14 residues. Germline assignment: CDR1 SGHTA and CDR2 FQGNSA. V gave up 1 base and J gave up 10 bases; unmatched junction bases: 9. The CDR3 spells CASSLGPGQGGAFF. For the CDR3, the DNA is TGTGCCAGCAGCTTAGGGCCGGGCCAGGGGGGAGCTTTCTTT.

This clone was picked up one time. The chain is built from TRBV10-1 and TRBJ1-4; no reliable D call. CDR1 and CDR2 from the germline V gene are WNHNN and SYGVQD (reference sequence). The CDR3 loop spans 15 amino acids. Trimming removed 5 bases at V and 0 bases at J, with 10 bases between. CDR3 sequence (DNA): TGCGCCAGCAGTCCGGGATTTGCAACTAATGAAAAACTGTTTTTT. It specifies CASSPGFATNEKLFF.

V usage is TRBV2 and J usage is TRBJ1-5, with D unclear. The CDR3 totals 11 residues. Germline V gene data show CDR1 as SNHLY and CDR2 as FYNNEI. Trimming shortened V by 2 bases and J by 12 bases, and 8 bases separated the two germline ends. The CDR3 reads CASSEWAVQHF. As DNA, the CDR3 is TGTGCCAGCAGTGAATGGGCAGTCCAGCATTTT. Based on the CDR3 plus reference TRBV2 and TRBJ1-5, the full variable domain is EPEVTQTPSHQVTQMGQEVILRCVPISNHLYFYWYRQILGQKVEFLVSFYNNEISEKSEIFDDQFSVERPDGSNFTLKIRSTKLEDSAMYFCASSEWAVQHFGDGTRLSIL.

The rearrangement uses TRBV5-6 and TRBJ2-1; 11 bases agree with TRBD2. With V trimmed by 4 bases and J by 7 bases, 10 bases remained unmatched. Per the germline V gene, CDR1 is SGHDT and CDR2 is YYEEEE. The CDR3 contains 16 residues. Written as DNA, the CDR3 is TGTGCCAGCAGCGCACCACTAGCGGGAGTTGGTAATGAGCAGTTCTTC. The encoded protein is CASSAPLAGVGNEQFF. The entire variable domain, with the rest obtained from reference TRBV5-6 and TRBJ2-1, is as follows: DAGVTQSPTHLIKTRGQQVTLRCSPKSGHDTVSWYQQALGQGPQFIFQYYEEEERQRGNFPDRFSGHQFPNYSSELNVNALLLGDSALYLCASSAPLAGVGNEQFFGPGTRLTVL.

The chain recombines TRBV6-6 with TRBJ2-7, with 7 positions matching TRBD1. After removal of 5 bases from V and 2 bases from J, the junction contained 9 bases not matched to a gene. Per germline, CDR1 MNHNY and CDR2 SVGAGI (reference sequence). The CDR3 has 15 amino acids. As DNA, the CDR3 is TGTGCCAGCAGTACCCAGAGGGGGCACACCTACGAGCAGTACTTC. This codes for CASSTQRGHTYEQYF.

The chain couples TRBV28 to TRBJ1-5; D is ambiguous. The CDR3 sequence is 15 residues long. CDR1 and CDR2 from the germline V gene are MDHEN and SYDVKM. The germline V and J ends were trimmed by 3 bases and 0 bases, with 9 bases remaining between them. CDR3 sequence reads: CASSFTQYSNQPQHF. The CDR3, as DNA: TGTGCCAGCAGTTTCACGCAGTATAGCAATCAGCCCCAGCATTTT.

The CDR3 DNA sequence: TGTGCCAGCAGCCACCTTAGGGACCGAAGCTCTGGAAACACCATATATTTT. Translated: CASSHLRDRSSGNTIYF. The chain recombines TRBV14 with TRBJ1-3; possibly TRBD1 for D (5 bases). Per germline, CDR1 SGHDN and CDR2 FVKESK. Trimming cost V 3 bases and J 0 bases, with 15 bases left between them. The CDR3 sequence is 17 residues long.

V and J are TRBV9 and TRBJ1-2; D remains ambiguous. The CDR3 loop spans 15 amino acids. V lost 3 bases and J 3 bases, leaving 15 bases between the germline ends. Germline V gene data show CDR1 as SGDLS and CDR2 as YYNGEE. The chain's CDR3 is CASSATGGEYYGYTF. CDR3 in DNA: TGTGCCAGCAGCGCCACGGGAGGAGAATACTATGGCTACACCTTC.

The chain employs TRBV18 and TRBJ1-1; D is unresolved. Germline V gene sequence: CDR1 KGHSH, CDR2 LQKENI. The CDR3 totals 14 residues. The V gene lost 4 bases and the J gene lost 0 bases, with 9 bases spanning the gap. The CDR3 bases are TGTGCCAGCTCACGGGCGGTTCTGAACACTGAAGCTTTCTTT. Residues: CASSRAVLNTEAFF.

The genes are TRBV11-2 and TRBJ2-7, with D possibly matching TRBD1 (6 bases). Germline V gene lookup returns CDR1 SGHAT and CDR2 FQNNGV. The V end was cut by 5 bases, the J end by 0 bases, with 14 bases between. This CDR3 spans 15 amino acids. The CDR3 here is CASSAGALSSYEQYF. Written as DNA, the CDR3 is TGTGCCAGCAGCGCAGGGGCCCTGAGCTCCTACGAGCAGTACTTC.

V gene TRBV28 combines with J gene TRBJ1-5; D is perhaps TRBD1 (6 bases). From germline, CDR1 is MDHEN and CDR2 SYDVKM. V lost 5 bases and J lost 4, with 15 bases in between. This CDR3 is built from 15 residues. The CDR3 sequence: CASSPSGAPNQPQHF. The DNA for the CDR3 is TGTGCCAGCAGTCCTTCGGGGGCGCCTAATCAGCCCCAGCATTTT.

This chain connects TRBV27 to TRBJ1-6; 11 positions match TRBD1. The CDR3 loop spans 14 amino acids. Trimming took 5 bases from V and 10 from J; bases not matched to a gene: 4. Germline loops: CDR1 MNHEY, CDR2 SMNVEV (reference sequence). The CDR3 spells CASSPWTGGSPLHF. The DNA of the CDR3 is TGTGCCAGCAGTCCCTGGACAGGGGGCTCACCCCTCCACTTT.